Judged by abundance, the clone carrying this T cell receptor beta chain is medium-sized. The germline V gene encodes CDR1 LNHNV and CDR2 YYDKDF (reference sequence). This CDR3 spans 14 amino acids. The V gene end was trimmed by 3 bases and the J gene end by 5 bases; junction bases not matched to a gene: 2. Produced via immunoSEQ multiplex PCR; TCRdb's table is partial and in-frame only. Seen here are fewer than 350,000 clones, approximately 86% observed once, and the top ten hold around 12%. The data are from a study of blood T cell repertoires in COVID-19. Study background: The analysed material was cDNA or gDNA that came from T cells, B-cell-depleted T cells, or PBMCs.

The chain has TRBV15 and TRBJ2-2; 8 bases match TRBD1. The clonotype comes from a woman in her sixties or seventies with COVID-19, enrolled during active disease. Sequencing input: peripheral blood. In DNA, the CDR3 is TGTGCCACCAGCAGCTGGACAGGGACCGGGGAGCTGTTTTTT. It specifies CATSSWTGTGELFF.